This T cell receptor (beta chain) comes out of a study of PD-1 blockade in classical Hodgkin lymphoma. Trimming at V came to 3 bases and at J to 7 bases, leaving 7 bases not matched to a gene. The CDR3 contains 16 residues. Germline CDR1 is KGHSH and CDR2 is LQKENI. Study outcomes and limitations: Possible causes of repertoire differences, disease activity or prior therapy, remain undefined. According to reports, newly diagnosed patients had lower baseline TCR diversity than healthy donors, and relapsed/refractory patients had lower baseline TCR diversity still.

Time point: newly diagnosed, previously untreated cHL patient sample. Purified CD4+ T cells were obtained from thawed PBMCs through magnetic negative selection. The authors used newly diagnosed, untreated classical Hodgkin lymphoma PBMCs as comparison. This clone has a single count. Antigen unknown. Using immunoSEQ multiplex PCR, the repertoire was profiled, and TCRdb retains in-frame clones only, with some absent. Here the sample spans about 15,000 clones, around 84% being singletons. The receptor comes from a human donor with classical Hodgkin lymphoma. The V and J genes are TRBV18 and TRBJ2-2, with 11 nucleotides matching TRBD1. Sequenced: CD4+ T cells from blood. CDR3 residues: CASSPVGTGGNGELFF. CDR3 coding DNA: TGTGCCAGCTCACCTGTCGGGACAGGGGGAAACGGGGAGCTGTTTTTT. The variable domain in full, with the rest retrieved from reference TRBV18 and TRBJ2-2, is NAGVMQNPRHLVRRRGQEARLRCSPMKGHSHVYWYRQLPEEGLKFMVYLQKENIIDESGMPKERFSAEFPKEGPSILRIQQVVRGDSAAYFCASSPVGTGGNGELFFGEGSRLTVL.